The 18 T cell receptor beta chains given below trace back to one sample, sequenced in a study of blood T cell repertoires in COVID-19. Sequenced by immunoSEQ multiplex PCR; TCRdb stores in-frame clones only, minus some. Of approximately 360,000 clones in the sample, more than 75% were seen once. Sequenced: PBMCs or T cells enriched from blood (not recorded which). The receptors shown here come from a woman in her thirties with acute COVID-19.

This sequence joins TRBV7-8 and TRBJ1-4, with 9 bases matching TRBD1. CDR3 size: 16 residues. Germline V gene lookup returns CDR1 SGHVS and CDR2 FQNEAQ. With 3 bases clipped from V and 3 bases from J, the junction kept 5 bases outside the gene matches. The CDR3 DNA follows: TGTGCCAGCAGCTTCAGAGGACAGGGGCCTAATGAAAAACTGTTTTTT. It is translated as CASSFRGQGPNEKLFF.

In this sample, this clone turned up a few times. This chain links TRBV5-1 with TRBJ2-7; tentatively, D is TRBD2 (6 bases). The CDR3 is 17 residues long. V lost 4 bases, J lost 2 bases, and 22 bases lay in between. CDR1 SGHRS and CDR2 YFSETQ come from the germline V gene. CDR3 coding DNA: TGCGCCAGCAGCCAAAAGACCCCACTAGCCTCCCCCTACGAGCAGTACTTC. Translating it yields CASSQKTPLASPYEQYF.

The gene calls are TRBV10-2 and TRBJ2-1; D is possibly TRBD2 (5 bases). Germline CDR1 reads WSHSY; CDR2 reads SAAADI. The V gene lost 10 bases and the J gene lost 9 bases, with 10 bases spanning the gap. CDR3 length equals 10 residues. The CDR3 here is CATLAIEQFF. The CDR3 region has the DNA TGCGCCACTCTAGCCATTGAGCAGTTCTTC.

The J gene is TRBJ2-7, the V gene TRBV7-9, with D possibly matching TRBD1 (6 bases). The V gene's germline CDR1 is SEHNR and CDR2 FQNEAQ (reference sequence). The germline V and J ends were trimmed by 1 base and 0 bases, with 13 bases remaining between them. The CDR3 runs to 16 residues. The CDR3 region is CASSLVGSGASYEQYF. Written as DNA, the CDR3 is TGTGCCAGCAGCTTAGTAGGCTCAGGGGCCTCCTACGAGCAGTACTTC.

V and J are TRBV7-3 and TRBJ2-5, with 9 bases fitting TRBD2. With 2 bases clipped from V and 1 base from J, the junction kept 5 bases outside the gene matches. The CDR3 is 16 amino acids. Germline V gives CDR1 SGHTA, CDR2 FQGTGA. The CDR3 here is CASSLLGGGAQETQYF. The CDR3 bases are TGTGCCAGCAGCTTATTGGGCGGGGGGGCCCAAGAGACCCAGTACTTC.

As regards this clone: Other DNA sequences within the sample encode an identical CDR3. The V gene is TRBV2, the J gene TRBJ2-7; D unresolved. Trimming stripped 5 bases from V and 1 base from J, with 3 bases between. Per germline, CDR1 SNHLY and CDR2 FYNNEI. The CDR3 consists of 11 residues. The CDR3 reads CASSPSYEQYF. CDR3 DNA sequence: TGTGCCAGCAGTCCATCCTACGAGCAGTACTTC.

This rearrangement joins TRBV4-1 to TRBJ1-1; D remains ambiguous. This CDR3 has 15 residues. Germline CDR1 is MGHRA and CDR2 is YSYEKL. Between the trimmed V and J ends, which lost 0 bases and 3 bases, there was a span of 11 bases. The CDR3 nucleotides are TGCGCCAGCAGCCAAGAGATGAGAGCTTACACTGAAGCTTTCTTT. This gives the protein CASSQEMRAYTEAFF.

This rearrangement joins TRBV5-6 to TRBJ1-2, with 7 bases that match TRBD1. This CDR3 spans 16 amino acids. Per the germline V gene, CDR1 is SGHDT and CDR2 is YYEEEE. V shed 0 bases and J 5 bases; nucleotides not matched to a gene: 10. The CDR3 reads CASSLVGQTTIYGYTF. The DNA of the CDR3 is TGTGCCAGCAGCTTGGTGGGACAGACAACGATATATGGCTACACCTTC.

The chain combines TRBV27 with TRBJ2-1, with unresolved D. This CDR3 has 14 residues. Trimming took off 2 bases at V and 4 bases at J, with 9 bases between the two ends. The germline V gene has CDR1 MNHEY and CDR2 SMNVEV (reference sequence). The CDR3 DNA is TGTGCCAGCAGTTTAGCGGTATTATACAATGAGCAGTTCTTC. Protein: CASSLAVLYNEQFF.

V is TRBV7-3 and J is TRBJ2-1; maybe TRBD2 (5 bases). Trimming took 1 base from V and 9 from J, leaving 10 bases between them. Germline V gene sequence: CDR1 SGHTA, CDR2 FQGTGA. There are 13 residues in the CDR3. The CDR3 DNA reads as TGTGCCAGCAGCTTAAGCGGGTCGGGTGAGCAGTTCTTC. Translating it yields CASSLSGSGEQFF.

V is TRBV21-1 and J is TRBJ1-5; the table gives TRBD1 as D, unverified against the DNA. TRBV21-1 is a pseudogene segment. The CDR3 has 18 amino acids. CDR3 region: CASSKEGTGDVGNQPQHF. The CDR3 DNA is TGTGCCAGCAGCAAAGAGGGGACAGGGGATGTGGGCAATCAGCCCCAGCATTTT.

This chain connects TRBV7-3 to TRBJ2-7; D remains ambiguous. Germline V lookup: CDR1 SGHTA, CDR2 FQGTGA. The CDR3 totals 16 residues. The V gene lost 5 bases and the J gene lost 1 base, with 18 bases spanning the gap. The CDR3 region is CASSDNDLTISYEQYF. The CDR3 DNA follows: TGTGCCAGCAGCGATAACGACTTAACTATTTCCTACGAGCAGTACTTC.

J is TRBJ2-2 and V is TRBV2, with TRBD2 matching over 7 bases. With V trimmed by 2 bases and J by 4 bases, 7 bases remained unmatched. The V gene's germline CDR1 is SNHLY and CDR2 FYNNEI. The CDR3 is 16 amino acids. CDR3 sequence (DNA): TGTGCCAGCAGTGAACGGTCGGGGGGTGCCACCGGGGAGCTGTTTTTT. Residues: CASSERSGGATGELFF.

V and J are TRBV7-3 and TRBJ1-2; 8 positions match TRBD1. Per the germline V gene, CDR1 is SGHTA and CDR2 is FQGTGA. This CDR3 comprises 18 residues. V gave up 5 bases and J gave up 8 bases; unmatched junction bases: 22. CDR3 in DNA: TGTGCCAGCAGCCCCGTAGGGACAGGACGACATGGGATGGGGGGCTACACCTTC. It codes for CASSPVGTGRHGMGGYTF.

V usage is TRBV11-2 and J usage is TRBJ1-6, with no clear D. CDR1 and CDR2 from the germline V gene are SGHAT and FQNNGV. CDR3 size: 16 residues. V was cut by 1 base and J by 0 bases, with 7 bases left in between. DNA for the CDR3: TGTGCCAGCAGCTTAGTCGGAGACTCCTATAATTCACCCCTCCACTTT. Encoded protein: CASSLVGDSYNSPLHF.

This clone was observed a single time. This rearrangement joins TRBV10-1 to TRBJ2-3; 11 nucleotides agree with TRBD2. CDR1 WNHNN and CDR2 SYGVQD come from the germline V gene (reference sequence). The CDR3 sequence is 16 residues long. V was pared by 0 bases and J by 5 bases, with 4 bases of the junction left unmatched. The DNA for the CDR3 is TGCGCCAGCAGTGAGTCGGGGACTAGCGGCTTAGATACGCAGTATTTT. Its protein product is CASSESGTSGLDTQYF.

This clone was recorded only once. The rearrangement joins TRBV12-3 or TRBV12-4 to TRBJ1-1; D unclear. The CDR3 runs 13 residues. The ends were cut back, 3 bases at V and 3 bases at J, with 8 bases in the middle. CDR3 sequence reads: CASSFSGYTEAFF. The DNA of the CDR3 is TGTGCCAGCAGTTTTTCGGGGTACACTGAAGCTTTCTTT.

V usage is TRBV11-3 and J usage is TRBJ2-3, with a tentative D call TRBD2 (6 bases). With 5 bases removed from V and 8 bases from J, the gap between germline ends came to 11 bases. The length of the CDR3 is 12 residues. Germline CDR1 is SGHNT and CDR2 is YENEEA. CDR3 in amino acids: CASSHGAGTQYF. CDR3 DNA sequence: TGTGCCAGCAGCCACGGAGCGGGTACGCAGTATTTT.